This T cell receptor beta chain was captured in a study of blood T cells in healthy people across ages. Study results and limitations: Observed TCR beta diversity per million T cells went down as age went up. This fall followed a roughly linear course with age. It was held that the diversity estimates obtained from one million T cells were underestimates.

Isolated PBMCs totaled at least 6.5 million in each sample. Germline V lookup: CDR1 SEHNR, CDR2 FQNEAQ (reference sequence). The CDR3 length is 16 residues. V lost 0 bases, J lost 1 base, and 5 bases stayed unmatched. A second about 7 to 12 cycle PCR used barcoded and J-beta primers. Every molecule of cDNA carried a tag from a template-switch adaptor with 12 random nucleotides. Via MiXCR, TCRdb re-called the 5' RACE reads, giving one row per CDR3 protein. The table has 1.5 million or so distinct CDR3 sequences, approximately 39% seen once. Concerning this clonotype itself: The antigen is unknown.

This receptor was obtained from a woman younger than 30 in good health. The chain recombines TRBV7-9 with TRBJ1-1, with 7 bases lining up with TRBD1. The sequencing input was blood. The CDR3, as DNA: TGTGCCAGCAGCTTAGCACAGGGGATGGGGAACACTGAAGCTTTCTTT. This codes for CASSLAQGMGNTEAFF.